This entry is about one T cell receptor (beta chain). Clones were read by immunoSEQ multiplex PCR, and TCRdb kept only the in-frame ones, dropping some. The table has 100,000 to 120,000 clones, about 75% seen once. This specimen comes from a study of blood T cell repertoires in COVID-19. Study overall: PBMCs, B-cell-depleted T cells, or T cells were the source of the cDNA or gDNA that made up the material.

CDR1 and CDR2 (germline): ENHRY, SYGVKD. The length of the CDR3 is 14 residues. V was pared by 2 bases and J by 9 bases, with 11 bases between. Sequencing input: peripheral blood. This sequence was found in a woman in her seventies with acute or convalescent COVID-19. The gene calls are TRBV10-3 and TRBJ1-6; D gene unclear. The CDR3 region is CAISEGGGTSPLHF. In DNA, the CDR3 is TGTGCCATCAGTGAGGGAGGAGGTACTTCACCCCTCCACTTT.